These 32 T cell receptor beta chains share one sample of origin, sequenced in a study of blood T cell repertoires in COVID-19 (dated by TCRdb to the early 2020s). Library preparation was by the immunoSEQ multiplex PCR assay. Here the immuneACCESS table is served through TCRdb, limited to in-frame sequences with V and J called. Missing clones are a known gap in these copies; in checked studies unresolved V genes cover under half, and the rest lacks a known reason. For this sample the table gives roughly 150,000 clones, of which about 83% were detected only once. The ten largest clones add up to about 19% of the sample. Sequenced input: peripheral blood. The receptors shown here come from a woman in her 70s who had recovered from COVID-19.

This chain uses TRBV5-1 with TRBJ2-1; 7 bases fit TRBD1. With 4 bases clipped from V and 7 bases from J, the junction kept 5 bases outside the gene matches. The CDR3 runs 13 residues. Per germline, CDR1 SGHRS and CDR2 YFSETQ. In DNA form, the CDR3 reads TGCGCCAGCAGCCAAGGGGGCTCTAATGAGCAGTTCTTC. Translation: CASSQGGSNEQFF.

This chain uses TRBV6-6 with TRBJ1-2; TRBD1 might be the D (5 bases). This CDR3 contains 14 residues. Germline CDR1 MNHNY, CDR2 SVGAGI (reference sequence). Trimming removed 10 bases from V and 5 bases from J, with 20 bases in between. The CDR3 DNA follows: TGTGCCACATCCGCAGGGAGGCTGGAGTATGGCTACACCTTC. Amino acids: CATSAGRLEYGYTF.

This CDR3 reads CASSWGLAGASSYNEQFF. Here the CDR3 DNA reads TGCGCCAGCAGCTGGGGACTAGCGGGGGCCAGCTCCTACAATGAGCAGTTCTTC. The rearrangement joins TRBV5-1 to TRBJ2-1; 14 positions agree with TRBD2. This CDR3 spans 18 amino acids. From germline, CDR1 is SGHRS and CDR2 YFSETQ. Losses at the gene ends were 3 bases for V and 0 bases for J; bases not matched to a gene: 5.

The genes are TRBV5-1 and TRBJ2-3, with a weak D call TRBD2 (7 bases). The germline V gene encodes CDR1 SGHRS and CDR2 YFSETQ. The germline V and J ends were trimmed by 4 bases and 2 bases, with 17 bases remaining between them. There are 16 residues in the CDR3. CDR3 sequence (DNA): TGCGCCAGCAGCACCGCCGGGGGGCCTCCCACAGATACGCAGTATTTT. It yields the protein CASSTAGGPPTDTQYF.

V and J are TRBV4-3 and TRBJ1-1; D is unresolved. The V end lost 4 bases, the J end lost 0 bases, and 6 bases lay between the germline ends. The V gene's germline CDR1 is LGHNA and CDR2 YSLEER. The CDR3 extends over 13 amino acids. The CDR3: CASSLQMNTEAFF. In DNA form, the CDR3 reads TGCGCCAGCAGCCTTCAGATGAACACTGAAGCTTTCTTT.

Here the CDR3 reads CASSLGDSGSEAFF. The CDR3 DNA reads as TGCGCCAGCAGCTTGGGGGACAGTGGTTCTGAAGCTTTCTTT. The V call is TRBV5-1, the J call TRBJ1-1; 7 nucleotides line up with TRBD1. The V and J ends lost 0 bases and 6 bases, in that order; junction bases with no gene match: 5. This CDR3 has 14 amino acids. From germline, CDR1 is SGHRS and CDR2 YFSETQ.

The V gene is TRBV6-4, the J gene TRBJ1-1; tentative D call: TRBD1 (5 bases). The V and J ends lost 4 bases and 4 bases respectively, with 13 bases between them. Germline lookup yields CDR1 MRHNA and CDR2 SNTAGT. The CDR3 loop spans 14 amino acids. The chain's CDR3 is CASSVGREGTEAFF. CDR3 nucleotide sequence: TGTGCCAGCAGTGTAGGCAGGGAAGGCACTGAAGCTTTCTTT.

This clone has just one count. The J gene is TRBJ2-7, the V gene TRBV5-1, with no clear D. This CDR3 is built from 15 residues. Germline V gene data show CDR1 as SGHRS and CDR2 as YFSETQ. Between the trimmed V and J ends, which lost 3 bases and 2 bases, there was a span of 15 bases. CDR3 sequence: CASSSYHLPPYEQYF. The CDR3 DNA follows: TGCGCCAGCAGCTCCTACCACCTCCCGCCCTACGAGCAGTACTTC.

The chain recombines TRBV7-2 with TRBJ2-1; 9 positions match TRBD2. Trimming removed 1 base from V and 10 bases from J; junction bases left unmatched: 11. CDR1 SGHTA and CDR2 FQGNSA come from the germline V gene. The CDR3 loop spans 16 amino acids. CDR3 in amino acids: CASSLGGGAGLYEQFF. In nucleotides, the CDR3 is TGTGCCAGCAGCTTAGGCGGGGGGGCCGGTTTGTACGAGCAGTTCTTC.

This clone was counted a single time. The J gene is TRBJ2-3, the V gene TRBV5-1; D perhaps matches TRBD2 (6 bases). The CDR3 contains 14 residues. CDR1 and CDR2 (germline): SGHRS, YFSETQ. Trimming removed 5 bases at V and 4 bases at J, with 14 bases between. CDR3 sequence: CASRTGDSADTQYF. CDR3 coding DNA: TGCGCCAGCAGGACGGGGGATTCGGCAGATACGCAGTATTTT.

This chain links TRBV7-6 with TRBJ1-2; a weak D match, TRBD1 (6 bases). V lost 0 bases, J lost 8 bases, and 19 bases lay in between. The CDR3 loop spans 16 amino acids. The germline V gene encodes CDR1 SGHVS and CDR2 FNYEAQ. The CDR3 nucleotides are TGTGCCAGCAGCTTAGCCCCCCCGACCGGGACACAGGGCTACACCTTC. Residues: CASSLAPPTGTQGYTF.

The chain joins TRBV19 to TRBJ1-1, with TRBD1 as a possible D gene (5 bases). This CDR3 comprises 14 residues. Between the trimmed V and J ends, which lost 4 bases and 8 bases, there was a span of 17 bases. CDR1 and CDR2 from the germline V gene are LNHDA and SQIVND (reference sequence). The CDR3 sequence: CASSRRAEGTEAFF. CDR3 nucleotide sequence: TGTGCCAGTAGTAGGAGGGCCGAGGGGACCGAAGCTTTCTTT. Complete variable domain (other parts from reference TRBV19 and TRBJ1-1): DGGITQSPKYLFRKEGQNVTLSCEQNLNHDAMYWYRQDPGQGLRLIYYSQIVNDFQKGDIAEGYSVSREKKESFPLTVTSAQKNPTAFYLCASSRRAEGTEAFFGQGTRLTVV.

The chain's CDR3 is CASSFGKNSPLHF. CDR3 bases: TGTGCCAGCAGTTTCGGGAAAAATTCACCCCTCCACTTT. The chain uses TRBV12-3 or TRBV12-4 and TRBJ1-6; no reliable D call. V shed 3 bases and J shed 7 bases, with 7 bases lying between them. This CDR3 is built from 13 residues.

This clone has only a few counts. This chain uses TRBV15 with TRBJ1-5; the D is unclear. Germline V gene lookup returns CDR1 LNHNV and CDR2 YYDKDF (reference sequence). V was cut by 5 bases and J by 5 bases, with 10 bases left in between. This CDR3 contains 13 residues. The CDR3 DNA follows: TGTGCCACCAGCCAGGAGGATGATCAGCCCCAGCATTTT. This gives the protein CATSQEDDQPQHF.

The chain links TRBV5-1 to TRBJ2-2, with TRBD2 identical over 11 bases. This CDR3 region has 17 residues. From germline, CDR1 is SGHRS and CDR2 YFSETQ. V was clipped by 0 bases and J by 6 bases; unmatched bases: 7. DNA of the CDR3: TGCGCCAGCAGCTTGGTGTTTAGCGGGGGGGCCTCCGGGGAGCTGTTTTTT. Its translation is CASSLVFSGGASGELFF. Full variable domain (rest looked up from reference TRBV5-1 and TRBJ2-2): KAGVTQTPRYLIKTRGQQVTLSCSPISGHRSVSWYQQTPGQGLQFLFEYFSETQRNKGNFPGRFSGRQFSNSRSEMNVSTLELGDSALYLCASSLVFSGGASGELFFGEGSRLTVL.

This sequence joins TRBV7-3 and TRBJ2-1; D is unresolved. V was pared by 2 bases and J by 3 bases, with 11 bases between. The CDR3 is 15 residues long. CDR1 and CDR2 from the germline V gene are SGHTA and FQGTGA. The CDR3: CASSLGPNNYNEQFF. In nucleotides, the CDR3 is TGTGCCAGCAGCTTAGGGCCCAACAACTACAATGAGCAGTTCTTC. The full variable domain, completed using reference TRBV7-3 and TRBJ2-1, is GAGVSQTPSNKVTEKGKYVELRCDPISGHTALYWYRQSLGQGPEFLIYFQGTGAADDSGLPNDRFFAVRPEGSVSTLKIQRTERGDSAVYLCASSLGPNNYNEQFFGPGTRLTVL.

The chain carries TRBV15 and TRBJ1-1, with 8 bases lining up with TRBD1. The germline gives CDR1 LNHNV, CDR2 YYDKDF (reference sequence). V was clipped by 2 bases and J by 4 bases; unmatched bases: 6. The CDR3 is made up of 15 amino acids. CDR3 loop: CATSRPNRGSTEAFF. The CDR3 DNA reads TGTGCCACCAGCAGACCGAACAGGGGGTCCACTGAAGCTTTCTTT.

The V and J genes are TRBV6-5 and TRBJ1-1; D is unclear. The V end was cut by 7 bases, the J end by 0 bases, with 3 bases between. Germline V CDR1 and CDR2: MNHEY, SVGAGI. The CDR3 length is 11 residues. The CDR3 bases are TGTGCCAGCATTATGAACACTGAAGCTTTCTTT. It specifies CASIMNTEAFF.

The CDR3 protein is CASTPTRGSYEQYF. The CDR3 DNA reads as TGTGCCAGTACCCCAACCAGGGGATCCTACGAGCAGTACTTC. The chain employs TRBV19 and TRBJ2-7, with a weak D call TRBD1 (6 bases). The germline V gene encodes CDR1 LNHDA and CDR2 SQIVND (reference sequence). V was shortened by 7 bases and J by 1 base, with 14 bases between the two germline ends. The CDR3 consists of 14 residues.

The chain is built from TRBV6-6 and TRBJ1-2; D is unresolved. The CDR3 length is 13 residues. Germline V CDR1 and CDR2: MNHNY, SVGAGI (reference sequence). V lost 5 bases to trimming and J lost 7 bases, with 14 bases between them. The CDR3 DNA reads TGTGCCAGCAGTCCCGCCAGCCCGGGTGGCTACACCTTC. Its translation is CASSPASPGGYTF.

For the CDR3, the DNA is TGTGCCACCAGCCCAGGGGCCAATCAGCCCCAGCATTTT. Amino acid sequence: CATSPGANQPQHF. The chain links TRBV15 to TRBJ1-5, with a weak D call TRBD1 (6 bases). This CDR3 has 13 residues. Germline V gives CDR1 LNHNV, CDR2 YYDKDF (reference sequence). Trimming pared 5 bases from V and 3 bases from J, leaving 8 bases between.

This chain links TRBV6-5 with TRBJ2-2; maybe TRBD1 (6 bases). The CDR3 has 15 residues. V gave up 6 bases and J gave up 5 bases, with 16 bases separating them. Germline V gene data show CDR1 as MNHEY and CDR2 as SVGAGI. This chain's CDR3 is CASRPPRGETGELFF. CDR3 DNA: TGTGCCAGCAGACCCCCCAGGGGCGAAACCGGGGAGCTGTTTTTT.

In this sample, this clone turned up once. The chain recombines TRBV9 with TRBJ1-2, with a tentative D call TRBD1 (5 bases). The CDR3 spans 15 residues. Germline CDR1 is SGDLS and CDR2 is YYNGEE. Trimming took 3 bases from V and 5 from J, leaving 17 bases between them. This CDR3 is CASSAVGGRSYGYTF. CDR3 in DNA: TGTGCCAGCAGCGCTGTGGGGGGTAGGAGTTATGGCTACACCTTC.

This chain connects TRBV11-2 to TRBJ2-5, with 10 positions matching TRBD2. Germline V gives CDR1 SGHAT, CDR2 FQNNGV. Unmatched junction bases numbered 13, after V lost 5 bases and J lost 4 bases. The CDR3 is made up of 17 amino acids. The CDR3 sequence: CASSPQGLAGEGETQYF. The CDR3 bases are TGTGCCAGCAGCCCACAGGGGCTAGCGGGAGAGGGAGAGACCCAGTACTTC.

The gene calls are TRBV29-1 and TRBJ2-7, with 9 bases that match TRBD1. CDR1 is SQVTM, CDR2 ANQGSEA, per germline. This CDR3 spans 14 amino acids. Trimming took 7 bases from V and 3 from J; bases not matched to a gene: 10. CDR3 nucleotides: TGCAGCGCAAAGGACAGGGGATCCATCTACGAGCAGTACTTC. Its translation is CSAKDRGSIYEQYF.

This rearrangement joins TRBV4-3 to TRBJ2-5; maybe TRBD2 (5 bases). Germline V gene sequence: CDR1 LGHNA, CDR2 YSLEER. The V end lost 0 bases, the J end lost 1 base, and 9 bases lay between the germline ends. This CDR3 region has 15 residues. The DNA for the CDR3 is TGCGCCAGCAGCCAAGAGTCGGGGTTCCAAGAGACCCAGTACTTC. This encodes CASSQESGFQETQYF.

The rearrangement uses TRBV2 and TRBJ2-1, with TRBD1 matching 9 bases. The length of the CDR3 is 12 residues. Germline assignment: CDR1 SNHLY and CDR2 FYNNEI. V shed 7 bases and J 9 bases; nucleotides not matched to a gene: 4. The CDR3 here is CASKGTGLEQFF. The DNA of the CDR3 is TGTGCCAGCAAGGGGACAGGGCTTGAGCAGTTCTTC. Full variable domain (missing parts from reference TRBV2 and TRBJ2-1): EPEVTQTPSHQVTQMGQEVILRCVPISNHLYFYWYRQILGQKVEFLVSFYNNEISEKSEIFDDQFSVERPDGSNFTLKIRSTKLEDSAMYFCASKGTGLEQFFGPGTRLTVL.

The chain couples TRBV5-1 to TRBJ2-7; 10 nucleotides match TRBD1. Germline assignment: CDR1 SGHRS and CDR2 YFSETQ. V lost 4 bases to trimming and J lost 2 bases; unmatched junction nucleotides: 9. The CDR3 totals 16 residues. CDR3 protein: CASSTRGGQGPYEQYF. CDR3 in DNA: TGCGCCAGCAGCACACGGGGGGGACAGGGGCCCTACGAGCAGTACTTC.

J is TRBJ2-1 and V is TRBV2; 8 bases are a match to TRBD2. J lost 2 bases, V lost 7 bases, and 4 bases had no gene match. The germline gives CDR1 SNHLY, CDR2 FYNNEI. This CDR3 is 14 amino acids long. The CDR3 bases are TGTGCCAGCATCCCTAGCGGGCCCTACAATGAGCAGTTCTTC. Its translation is CASIPSGPYNEQFF. The complete variable domain, with remaining parts taken from reference TRBV2 and TRBJ2-1, reads EPEVTQTPSHQVTQMGQEVILRCVPISNHLYFYWYRQILGQKVEFLVSFYNNEISEKSEIFDDQFSVERPDGSNFTLKIRSTKLEDSAMYFCASIPSGPYNEQFFGPGTRLTVL.

J is TRBJ1-6 and V is TRBV30; D possibly corresponds to TRBD1 (5 bases). Germline lookup yields CDR1 GTSNPN and CDR2 SVGIG (reference sequence). The CDR3 is 16 amino acids. The V end was cut by 0 bases, the J end by 0 bases, with 9 bases between. CDR3 in amino acids: CAWSVGASSYNSPLHF. The CDR3, as DNA: TGTGCCTGGAGTGTAGGGGCGAGCTCCTATAATTCACCCCTCCACTTT.

The chain carries TRBV7-3 and TRBJ2-1, with 7 bases lining up with TRBD2. Germline V gene lookup returns CDR1 SGHTA and CDR2 FQGTGA. The CDR3 is 14 residues long. J gave up 6 bases and V 2 bases, and 4 bases lay outside the gene matches. CDR3 DNA sequence: TGTGCCAGCAGCTTAGGGACTAAGGGCAATGAGCAGTTCTTC. It encodes CASSLGTKGNEQFF.

The V gene is TRBV5-1, the J gene TRBJ2-1; D is perhaps TRBD1 (6 bases). Germline values: CDR1 SGHRS, CDR2 YFSETQ. V dropped 1 base and J dropped 10 bases, with 15 bases sitting between them. CDR3 size: 14 residues. DNA of the CDR3: TGCGCCAGCAGCTTGACAACAGGGTTGCGGGAGCAGTTCTTC. Translated: CASSLTTGLREQFF.